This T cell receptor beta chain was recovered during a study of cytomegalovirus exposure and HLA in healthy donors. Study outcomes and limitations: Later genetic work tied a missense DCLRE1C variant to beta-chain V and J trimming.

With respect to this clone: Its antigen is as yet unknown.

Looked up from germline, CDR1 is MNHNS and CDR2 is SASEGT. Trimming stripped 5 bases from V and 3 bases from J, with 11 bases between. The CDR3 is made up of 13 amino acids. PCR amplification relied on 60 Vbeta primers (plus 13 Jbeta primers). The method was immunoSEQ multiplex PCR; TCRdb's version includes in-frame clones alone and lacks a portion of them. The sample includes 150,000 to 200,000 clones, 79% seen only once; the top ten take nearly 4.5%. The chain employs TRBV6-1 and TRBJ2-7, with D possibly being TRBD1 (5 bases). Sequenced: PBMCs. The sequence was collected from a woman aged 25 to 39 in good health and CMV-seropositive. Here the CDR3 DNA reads TGTGCCAGCAGTCCGACAGCGTACTACGAGCAGTACTTC. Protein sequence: CASSPTAYYEQYF.